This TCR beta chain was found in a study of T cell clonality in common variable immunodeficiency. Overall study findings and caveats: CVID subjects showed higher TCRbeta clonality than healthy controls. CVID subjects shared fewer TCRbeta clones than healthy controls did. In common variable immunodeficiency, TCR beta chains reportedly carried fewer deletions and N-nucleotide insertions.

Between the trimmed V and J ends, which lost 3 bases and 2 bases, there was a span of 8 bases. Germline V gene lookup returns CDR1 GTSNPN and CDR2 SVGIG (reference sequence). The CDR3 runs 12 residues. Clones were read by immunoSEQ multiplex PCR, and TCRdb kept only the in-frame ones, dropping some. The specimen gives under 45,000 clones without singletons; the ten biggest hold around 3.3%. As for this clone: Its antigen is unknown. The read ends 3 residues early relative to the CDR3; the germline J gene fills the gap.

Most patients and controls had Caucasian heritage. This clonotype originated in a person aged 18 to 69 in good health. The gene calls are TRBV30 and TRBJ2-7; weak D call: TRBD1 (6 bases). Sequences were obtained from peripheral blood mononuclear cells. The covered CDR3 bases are TGTGCCTGGAGGGGGGACACCTACGAG. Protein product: CAWRGDTYE. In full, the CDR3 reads CAWRGDTYEQYF. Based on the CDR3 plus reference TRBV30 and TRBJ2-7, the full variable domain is SQTIHQWPATLVQPVGSPLSLECTVEGTSNPNLYWYRQAAGRGLQLLFYSVGIGQISSEVPQNLSASRPQDRQFILSSKKLLLSDSGFYLCAWRGDTYEQYFGPGTRLTVT.